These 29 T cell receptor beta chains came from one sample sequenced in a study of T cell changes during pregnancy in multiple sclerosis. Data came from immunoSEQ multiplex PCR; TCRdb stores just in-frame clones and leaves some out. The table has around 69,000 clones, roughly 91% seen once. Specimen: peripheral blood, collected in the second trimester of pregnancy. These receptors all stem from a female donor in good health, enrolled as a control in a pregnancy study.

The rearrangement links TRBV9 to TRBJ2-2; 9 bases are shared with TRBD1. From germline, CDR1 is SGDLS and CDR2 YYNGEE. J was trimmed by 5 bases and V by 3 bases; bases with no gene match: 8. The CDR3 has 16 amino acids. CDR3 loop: CASSEGQGTLTGELFF. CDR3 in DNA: TGTGCCAGCAGCGAAGGACAGGGGACCTTAACCGGGGAGCTGTTTTTT.

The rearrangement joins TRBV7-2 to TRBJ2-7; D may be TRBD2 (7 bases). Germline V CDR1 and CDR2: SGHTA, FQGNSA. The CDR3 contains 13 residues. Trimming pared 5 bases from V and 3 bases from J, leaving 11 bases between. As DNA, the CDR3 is TGTGCCAGCAGCGGGGGGGCCCTCTACGAGCAGTACTTC. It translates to CASSGGALYEQYF.

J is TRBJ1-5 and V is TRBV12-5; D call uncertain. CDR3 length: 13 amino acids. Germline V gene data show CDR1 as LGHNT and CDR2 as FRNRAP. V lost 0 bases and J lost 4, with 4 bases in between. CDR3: CASGLVRNQPQHF. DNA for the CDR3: TGTGCTAGTGGTTTGGTGCGAAATCAGCCCCAGCATTTT.

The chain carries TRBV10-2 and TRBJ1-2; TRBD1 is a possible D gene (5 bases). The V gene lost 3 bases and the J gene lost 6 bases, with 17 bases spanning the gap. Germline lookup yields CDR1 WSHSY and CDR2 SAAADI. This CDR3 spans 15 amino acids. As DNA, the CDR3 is TGCGCCAGCAGTGACCATGGGGCGGCAACGAATGGCTACACCTTC. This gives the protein CASSDHGAATNGYTF.

The CDR3 coding sequence is TGTGCCAGCAGAGGACAGGGGGCAACTGAAGCTTTCTTT. Translated, it gives CASRGQGATEAFF. The V call is TRBV27, the J call TRBJ1-1, with 11 bases matching TRBD1. This CDR3 has 13 residues. V dropped 6 bases and J dropped 5; count of bases not matched to a gene: 2. The germline V gene has CDR1 MNHEY and CDR2 SMNVEV (reference sequence).

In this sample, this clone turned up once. The CDR3 loop reads CASSFSGARETQYF. In DNA form, the CDR3 reads TGCGCCAGCAGCTTTTCAGGGGCACGAGAGACCCAGTACTTC. The chain is built from TRBV5-1 and TRBJ2-5; possibly TRBD1 for D (6 bases). V lost 2 bases, J lost 4 bases, and 12 bases lay in between. The CDR3 has 14 residues. Germline loops: CDR1 SGHRS, CDR2 YFSETQ.

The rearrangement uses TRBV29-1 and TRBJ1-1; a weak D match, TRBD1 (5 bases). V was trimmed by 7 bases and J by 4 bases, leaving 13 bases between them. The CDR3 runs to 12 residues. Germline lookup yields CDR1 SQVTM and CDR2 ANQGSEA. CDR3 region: CSGGGGSTEAFF. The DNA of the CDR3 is TGCAGCGGCGGGGGGGGGAGCACTGAAGCTTTCTTT. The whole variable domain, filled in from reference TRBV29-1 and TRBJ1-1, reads SAVISQKPSRDICQRGTSLTIQCQVDSQVTMMFWYRQQPGQSLTLIATANQGSEATYESGFVIDKFPISRPNLTFSTLTVSNMSPEDSSIYLCSGGGGSTEAFFGQGTRLTVV.

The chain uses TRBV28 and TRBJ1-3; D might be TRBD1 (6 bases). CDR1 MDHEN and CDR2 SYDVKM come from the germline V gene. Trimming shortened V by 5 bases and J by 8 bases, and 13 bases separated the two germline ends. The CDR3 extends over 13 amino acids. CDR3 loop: CASSPGQRDTIYF. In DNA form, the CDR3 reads TGTGCCAGCAGTCCCGGACAGAGGGACACCATATATTTT.

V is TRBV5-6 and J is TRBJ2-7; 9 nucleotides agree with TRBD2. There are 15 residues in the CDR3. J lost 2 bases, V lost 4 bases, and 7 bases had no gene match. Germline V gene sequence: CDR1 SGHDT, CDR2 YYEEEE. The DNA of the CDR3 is TGTGCCAGCAGCCCAACCGGGACTAGCACCTACGAGCAGTACTTC. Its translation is CASSPTGTSTYEQYF. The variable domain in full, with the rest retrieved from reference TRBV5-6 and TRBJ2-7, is DAGVTQSPTHLIKTRGQQVTLRCSPKSGHDTVSWYQQALGQGPQFIFQYYEEEERQRGNFPDRFSGHQFPNYSSELNVNALLLGDSALYLCASSPTGTSTYEQYFGPGTRLTVT.

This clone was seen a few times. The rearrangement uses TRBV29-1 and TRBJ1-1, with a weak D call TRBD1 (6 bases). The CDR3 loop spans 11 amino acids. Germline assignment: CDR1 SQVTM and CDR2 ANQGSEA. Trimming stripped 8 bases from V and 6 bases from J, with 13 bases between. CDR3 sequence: CSTGQSAEAFF. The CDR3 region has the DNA TGCAGCACCGGACAGTCAGCTGAAGCTTTCTTT.

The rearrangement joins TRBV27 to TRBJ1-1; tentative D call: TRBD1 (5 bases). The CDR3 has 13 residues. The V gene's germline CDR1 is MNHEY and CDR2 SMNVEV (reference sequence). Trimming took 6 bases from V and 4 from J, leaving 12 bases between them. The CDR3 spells CASSRVFSTEAFF. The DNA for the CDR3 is TGTGCCAGCAGCAGGGTTTTTAGCACTGAAGCTTTCTTT.

The CDR3 reads CASTPRIANTGELFF. The CDR3 DNA reads as TGCGCCAGTACCCCGCGGATCGCGAACACCGGGGAGCTGTTTTTT. The gene calls are TRBV5-1 and TRBJ2-2; D remains ambiguous. Germline V CDR1 and CDR2: SGHRS, YFSETQ. The ends were cut back, 8 bases at V and 0 bases at J, with 14 bases in the middle. This CDR3 has 15 amino acids.

In DNA, the CDR3 is TGTGCCAGCAACGACGTGGGGGCAAATCAGCCCCAGCATTTT. Its translation: CASNDVGANQPQHF. The chain uses TRBV7-8 and TRBJ1-5; D perhaps matches TRBD1 (6 bases). CDR1 and CDR2 from the germline V gene are SGHVS and FQNEAQ. Trimming left V 7 bases short and J 4 bases short, with 14 bases between. The CDR3 loop spans 14 amino acids.

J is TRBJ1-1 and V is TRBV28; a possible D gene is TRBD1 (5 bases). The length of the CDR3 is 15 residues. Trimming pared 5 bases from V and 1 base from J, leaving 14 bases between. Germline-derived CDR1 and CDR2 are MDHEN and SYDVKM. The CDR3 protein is CASSPSTGPNTEAFF. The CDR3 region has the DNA TGTGCCAGCAGTCCGTCCACAGGACCGAACACTGAAGCTTTCTTT. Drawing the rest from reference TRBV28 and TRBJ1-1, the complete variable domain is DVKVTQSSRYLVKRTGEKVFLECVQDMDHENMFWYRQDPGLGLRLIYFSYDVKMKEKGDIPEGYSVSREKKERFSLILESASTNQTSMYLCASSPSTGPNTEAFFGQGTRLTVV.

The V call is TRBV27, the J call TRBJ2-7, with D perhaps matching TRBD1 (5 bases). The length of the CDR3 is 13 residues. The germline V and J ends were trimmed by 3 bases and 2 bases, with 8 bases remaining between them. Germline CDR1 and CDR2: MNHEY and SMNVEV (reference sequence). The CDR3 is CASSLQGTYEQYF. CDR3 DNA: TGTGCCAGCAGTTTGCAGGGAACCTACGAGCAGTACTTC.

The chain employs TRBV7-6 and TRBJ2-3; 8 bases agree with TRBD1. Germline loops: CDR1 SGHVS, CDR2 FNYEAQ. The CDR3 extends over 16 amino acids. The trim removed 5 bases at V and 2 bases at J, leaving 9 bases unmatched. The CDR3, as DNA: TGTGCCAGCAGCCGCCGGCCGGGACAGGCCACAGATACGCAGTATTTT. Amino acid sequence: CASSRRPGQATDTQYF.

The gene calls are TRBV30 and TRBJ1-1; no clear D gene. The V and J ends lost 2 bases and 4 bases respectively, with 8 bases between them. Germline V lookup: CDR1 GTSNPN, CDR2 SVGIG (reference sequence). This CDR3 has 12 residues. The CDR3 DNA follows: TGTGCCTGGAGTTCCGGAGGCACTGAAGCTTTCTTT. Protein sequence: CAWSSGGTEAFF. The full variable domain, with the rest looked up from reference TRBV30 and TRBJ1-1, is SQTIHQWPATLVQPVGSPLSLECTVEGTSNPNLYWYRQAAGRGLQLLFYSVGIGQISSEVPQNLSASRPQDRQFILSSKKLLLSDSGFYLCAWSSGGTEAFFGQGTRLTVV.

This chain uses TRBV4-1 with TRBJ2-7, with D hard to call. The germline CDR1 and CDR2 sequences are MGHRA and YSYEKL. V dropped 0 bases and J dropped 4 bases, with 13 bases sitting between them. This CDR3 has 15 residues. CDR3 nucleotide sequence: TGCGCCAGCAGCCAAGAAGGAGACCCTGGGTACGAGCAGTACTTC. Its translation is CASSQEGDPGYEQYF.

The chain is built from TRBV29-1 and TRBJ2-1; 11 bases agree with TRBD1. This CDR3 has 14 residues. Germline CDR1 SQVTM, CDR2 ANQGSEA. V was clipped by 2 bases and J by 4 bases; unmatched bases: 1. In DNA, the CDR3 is TGCAGCGTTGAATGGGACAGGGGGTACAATGAGCAGTTCTTC. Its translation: CSVEWDRGYNEQFF.

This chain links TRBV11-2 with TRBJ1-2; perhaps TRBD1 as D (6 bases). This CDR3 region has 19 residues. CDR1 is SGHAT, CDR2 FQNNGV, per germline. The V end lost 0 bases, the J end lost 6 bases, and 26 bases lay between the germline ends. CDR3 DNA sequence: TGTGCCAGCAGCTTAGATGGGGGGGCTTACCGCGGGGGGTCCGATGGCTACACCTTC. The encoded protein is CASSLDGGAYRGGSDGYTF. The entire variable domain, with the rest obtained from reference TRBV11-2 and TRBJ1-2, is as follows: EAGVAQSPRYKIIEKRQSVAFWCNPISGHATLYWYQQILGQGPKLLIQFQNNGVVDDSQLPKDRFSAERLKGVDSTLKIQPAKLEDSAVYLCASSLDGGAYRGGSDGYTFGSGTRLTVV.

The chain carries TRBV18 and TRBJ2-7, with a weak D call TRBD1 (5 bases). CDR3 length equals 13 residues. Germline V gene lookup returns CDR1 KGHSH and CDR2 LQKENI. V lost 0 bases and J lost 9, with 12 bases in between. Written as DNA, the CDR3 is TGTGCCAGCTCACCACCGCGACAGCCCAGGCAGTACTTC. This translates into CASSPPRQPRQYF.

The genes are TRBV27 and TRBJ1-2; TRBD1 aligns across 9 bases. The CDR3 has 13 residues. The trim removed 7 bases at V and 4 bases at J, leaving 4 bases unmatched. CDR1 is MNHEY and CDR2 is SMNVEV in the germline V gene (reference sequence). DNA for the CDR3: TGTGCCAGCACCTCGGGACAGGGCTATGGCTACACCTTC. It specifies CASTSGQGYGYTF.

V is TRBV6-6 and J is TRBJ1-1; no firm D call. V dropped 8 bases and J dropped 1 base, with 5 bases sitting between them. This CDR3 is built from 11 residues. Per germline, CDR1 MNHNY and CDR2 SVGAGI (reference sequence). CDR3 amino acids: CASQQNTEAFF. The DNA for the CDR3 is TGTGCCAGCCAACAGAACACTGAAGCTTTCTTT.

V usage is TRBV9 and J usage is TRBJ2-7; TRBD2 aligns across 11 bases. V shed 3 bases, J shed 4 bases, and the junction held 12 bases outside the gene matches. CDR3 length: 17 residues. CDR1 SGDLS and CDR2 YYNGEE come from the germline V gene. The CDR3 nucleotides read TGTGCCAGCAGCGCGAGACTAGCGGGGCCTCTCGGGTACGAGCAGTACTTC. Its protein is CASSARLAGPLGYEQYF.

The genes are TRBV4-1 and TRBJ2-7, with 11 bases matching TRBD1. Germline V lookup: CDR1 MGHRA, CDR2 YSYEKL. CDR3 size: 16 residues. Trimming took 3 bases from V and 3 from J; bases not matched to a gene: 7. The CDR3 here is CASSHPSGTGGYEQYF. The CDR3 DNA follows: TGCGCCAGCAGCCACCCCTCCGGGACAGGGGGCTACGAGCAGTACTTC.

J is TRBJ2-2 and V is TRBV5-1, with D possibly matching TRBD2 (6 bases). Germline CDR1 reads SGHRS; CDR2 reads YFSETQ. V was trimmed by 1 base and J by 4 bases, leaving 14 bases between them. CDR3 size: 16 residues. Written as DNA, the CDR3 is TGCGCCAGCAGCTTGTTAGGGGACGGGGGCACCGGGGAGCTGTTTTTT. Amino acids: CASSLLGDGGTGELFF. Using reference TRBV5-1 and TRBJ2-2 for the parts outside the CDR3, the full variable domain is KAGVTQTPRYLIKTRGQQVTLSCSPISGHRSVSWYQQTPGQGLQFLFEYFSETQRNKGNFPGRFSGRQFSNSRSEMNVSTLELGDSALYLCASSLLGDGGTGELFFGEGSRLTVL.

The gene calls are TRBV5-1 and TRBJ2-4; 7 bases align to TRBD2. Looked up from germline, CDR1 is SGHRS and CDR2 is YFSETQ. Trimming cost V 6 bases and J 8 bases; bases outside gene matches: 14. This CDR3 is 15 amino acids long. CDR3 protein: CASKSSGGDADIQYF. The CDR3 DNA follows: TGCGCCAGCAAGTCGAGTGGGGGGGATGCGGACATTCAGTACTTC.

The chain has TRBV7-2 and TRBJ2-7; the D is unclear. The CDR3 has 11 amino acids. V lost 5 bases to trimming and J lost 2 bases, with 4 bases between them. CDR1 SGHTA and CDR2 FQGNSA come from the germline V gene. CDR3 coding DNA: TGTGCCAGCAGCCGTACCTACGAGCAGTACTTC. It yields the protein CASSRTYEQYF.

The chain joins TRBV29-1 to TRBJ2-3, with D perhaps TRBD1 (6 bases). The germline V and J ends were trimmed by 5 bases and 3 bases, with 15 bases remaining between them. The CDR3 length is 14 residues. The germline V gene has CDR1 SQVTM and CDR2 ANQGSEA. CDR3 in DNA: TGCAGCGTTCTCCGTCAGGACAGAACAGATACGCAGTATTTT. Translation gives CSVLRQDRTDTQYF.